This TCR beta chain was observed in a study of shared clonotypes between healthy human individuals. Across several immunoSEQ plates, the genomic DNA of each subset was split evenly. The protocol was immunoSEQ multiplex PCR, while the TCRdb copy is restricted to in-frame clones and leaves out a portion. The sample consists of about 79,000 clones, roughly three fifths of them appearing once. The CDR3 totals 14 residues. Looked up from germline, CDR1 is MDHEN and CDR2 is SYDVKM. The V end was cut by 7 bases, the J end by 4 bases, with 14 bases between. The sequencing sample was made of memory CD8+ T cells sorted from blood. Indicated subset: CD45RO+ cells pooled with CCR7-negative TemRA cells. The TCR originated in a man aged 30 to 45 in good health. The chain links TRBV28 to TRBJ2-1, with D tentatively TRBD1 (6 bases). The CDR3 bases are TGTGCCAGCACCCTTAGGACAGCTTACAATGAGCAGTTCTTC. Encoded protein: CASTLRTAYNEQFF.